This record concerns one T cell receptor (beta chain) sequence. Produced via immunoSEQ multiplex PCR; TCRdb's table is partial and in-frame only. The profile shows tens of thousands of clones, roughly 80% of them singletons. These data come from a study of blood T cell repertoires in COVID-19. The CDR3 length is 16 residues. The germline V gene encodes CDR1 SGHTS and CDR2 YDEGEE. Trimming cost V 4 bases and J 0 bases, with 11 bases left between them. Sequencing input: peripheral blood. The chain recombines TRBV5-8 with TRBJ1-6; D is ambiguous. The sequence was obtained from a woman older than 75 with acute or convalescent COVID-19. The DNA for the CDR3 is TGTGCCAGCAGCCGGTTTATGTACTCCTATAATTCACCCCTCCACTTT. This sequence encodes CASSRFMYSYNSPLHF.